This T cell receptor (beta chain) was profiled in a study of T cell repertoires in cytomegalovirus infection. Study context: Public signatures in TCR beta pointed to CMV infection and matching HLA type. The study, taken as a whole, reports: Within the response measured ex vivo, HLA-C-restricted CMV-specific TCR beta clonotypes were dominant. Of the TCR beta families, the public ones yielded a cumulative frequency that identified carriers of CMV plus the relevant HLA.

TCRdb passed the reads through MiXCR, listing each CDR3 protein once. Of 350,000 to 450,000 distinct CDR3 sequences in the sample, around a sixth were seen once. The CDR3 has 13 residues. The germline gives CDR1 SQVTM, CDR2 ANQGSEA. The ends lost 7 bases at V and 0 bases at J; junction bases unmatched: 5. The table lists this clonotype with a few counts. The antigen is not known. Sequencing was done on a sample of PBMCs. This chain links TRBV29-1 with TRBJ2-5, with 7 nucleotides matching TRBD2. The sequence came from a human donor in good health (CMV status not recorded). Some clones in this sample may be carry-over from other donors' samples. The CDR3, as DNA: TGCAGCGGGGGGGGAGCCGACCAAGAGACCCAGTACTTC. Translating gives CSGGGADQETQYF.